This paragraph covers one T cell receptor beta chain sequence. The sample belongs to a study of T cell repertoires in cytomegalovirus infection. Looking at the study overall: Shared public TCR beta signatures pointed to both CMV infection and a matching HLA type.

In TCRdb, the reads were re-called with MiXCR into one record per CDR3 protein. The profile shows roughly 600,000 distinct CDR3 sequences, 20% to 25% of them singletons. The CDR3 runs to 13 residues. Trimming cost V 3 bases and J 7 bases; bases outside gene matches: 5. Per the germline V gene, CDR1 is SEHNR and CDR2 is FQNEAQ (reference sequence). V and J are TRBV7-9 and TRBJ1-2; 7 nucleotides line up with TRBD1. This receptor was obtained from a human donor in good health (CMV status not recorded). Some clones in this sample may be carry-over from other donors' samples. The sequenced material came from CD8+ T cells from PBMCs. Here the CDR3 reads CASSFGDRVGYTF. Written as DNA, the CDR3 is TGTGCCAGCAGCTTCGGAGACAGGGTTGGCTACACCTTC.